What follows are 4 T cell receptor beta chains derived from one specimen sequenced in a study of T cells in Graves' hyperthyroidism and ophthalmopathy. Amplified TCR beta CDR3 regions came from RNA transcripts. The TCR CDR3 first-round RT-PCR relied on the HTBI primer set. Each CDR3 protein is one row after TCRdb ran MiXCR on the multiplex PCR reads. This table holds some 600,000 distinct CDR3 sequences, roughly 13% found once. Sequenced input: blood. The origin of the receptors is a woman in her twenties or thirties with Graves' hyperthyroidism that later progressed to Graves' ophthalmopathy.

This clonotype was observed at least ten times. This CDR3 is CASSGGQLGETQYF. In DNA, the CDR3 is TGTGCCAGCAGCGGCGGACAGTTGGGAGAGACCCAGTACTTC. J is TRBJ2-5 and V is TRBV11-3, with D maybe TRBD1 (6 bases). This CDR3 is 14 amino acids long. Germline CDR1 reads SGHNT; CDR2 reads YENEEA. Trimming left V 5 bases short and J 4 bases short, with 14 bases between. The whole variable domain, filled in from reference TRBV11-3 and TRBJ2-5, reads EAGVVQSPRYKIIEKKQPVAFWCNPISGHNTLYWYLQNLGQGPELLIRYENEEAVDDSQLPKDRFSAERLKGVDSTLKIQPAELGDSAVYLCASSGGQLGETQYFGPGTRLLVL.

This clonotype was observed at least ten times. The chain links TRBV7-8 to TRBJ2-6, with 7 bases fitting TRBD2. V trimming: 8 bases; J trimming: 1 base; junction bases outside the gene matches: 8. The CDR3 covers 16 residues. Germline CDR1 is SGHVS and CDR2 is FQNEAQ. The CDR3 protein is CASRGEGLSGANVLTF. Written as DNA, the CDR3 is TGTGCCAGCCGTGGGGAGGGCCTATCTGGGGCCAACGTCCTGACTTTC.

This clonotype was recorded at least ten times. This chain connects TRBV7-2 to TRBJ2-7; D is undetermined. This CDR3 contains 14 residues. Germline V gives CDR1 SGHTA, CDR2 FQGNSA. Trimming removed 1 base at V and 2 bases at J, with 9 bases between. The CDR3 DNA sequence: TGTGCCAGCAGCTTAGTTGCCTCCGCCTACGAGCAGTACTTC. This translates into CASSLVASAYEQYF.

This clonotype was detected once. A much bigger clone sits one base away, suggesting this may be a read error. The CDR3 DNA sequence: TGCGCCAGCAGTGAAAGGGTGACCCTAGCCAAAAACATTCAGTACTTC. Its translation: CASSERVTLAKNIQYF. The V gene is TRBV6-1, the J gene TRBJ2-4; no clear D gene. The V gene's germline CDR1 is MNHNS and CDR2 SASEGT. The CDR3 covers 16 residues.